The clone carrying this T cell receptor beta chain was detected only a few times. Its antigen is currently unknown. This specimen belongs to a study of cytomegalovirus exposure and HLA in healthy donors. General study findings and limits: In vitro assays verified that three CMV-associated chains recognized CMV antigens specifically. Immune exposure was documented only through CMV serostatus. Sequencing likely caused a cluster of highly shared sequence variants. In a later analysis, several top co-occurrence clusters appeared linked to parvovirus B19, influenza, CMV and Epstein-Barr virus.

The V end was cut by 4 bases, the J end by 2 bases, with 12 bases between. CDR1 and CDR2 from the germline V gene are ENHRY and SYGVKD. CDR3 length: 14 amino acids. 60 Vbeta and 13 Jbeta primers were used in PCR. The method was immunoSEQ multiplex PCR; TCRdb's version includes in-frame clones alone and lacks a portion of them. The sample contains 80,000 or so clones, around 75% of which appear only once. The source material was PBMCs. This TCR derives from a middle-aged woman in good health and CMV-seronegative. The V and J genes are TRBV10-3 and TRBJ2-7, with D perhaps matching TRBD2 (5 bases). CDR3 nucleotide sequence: TGTGCCATCAGTGGGGCGGGTTACCCCTACGAGCAGTACTTC. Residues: CAISGAGYPYEQYF.